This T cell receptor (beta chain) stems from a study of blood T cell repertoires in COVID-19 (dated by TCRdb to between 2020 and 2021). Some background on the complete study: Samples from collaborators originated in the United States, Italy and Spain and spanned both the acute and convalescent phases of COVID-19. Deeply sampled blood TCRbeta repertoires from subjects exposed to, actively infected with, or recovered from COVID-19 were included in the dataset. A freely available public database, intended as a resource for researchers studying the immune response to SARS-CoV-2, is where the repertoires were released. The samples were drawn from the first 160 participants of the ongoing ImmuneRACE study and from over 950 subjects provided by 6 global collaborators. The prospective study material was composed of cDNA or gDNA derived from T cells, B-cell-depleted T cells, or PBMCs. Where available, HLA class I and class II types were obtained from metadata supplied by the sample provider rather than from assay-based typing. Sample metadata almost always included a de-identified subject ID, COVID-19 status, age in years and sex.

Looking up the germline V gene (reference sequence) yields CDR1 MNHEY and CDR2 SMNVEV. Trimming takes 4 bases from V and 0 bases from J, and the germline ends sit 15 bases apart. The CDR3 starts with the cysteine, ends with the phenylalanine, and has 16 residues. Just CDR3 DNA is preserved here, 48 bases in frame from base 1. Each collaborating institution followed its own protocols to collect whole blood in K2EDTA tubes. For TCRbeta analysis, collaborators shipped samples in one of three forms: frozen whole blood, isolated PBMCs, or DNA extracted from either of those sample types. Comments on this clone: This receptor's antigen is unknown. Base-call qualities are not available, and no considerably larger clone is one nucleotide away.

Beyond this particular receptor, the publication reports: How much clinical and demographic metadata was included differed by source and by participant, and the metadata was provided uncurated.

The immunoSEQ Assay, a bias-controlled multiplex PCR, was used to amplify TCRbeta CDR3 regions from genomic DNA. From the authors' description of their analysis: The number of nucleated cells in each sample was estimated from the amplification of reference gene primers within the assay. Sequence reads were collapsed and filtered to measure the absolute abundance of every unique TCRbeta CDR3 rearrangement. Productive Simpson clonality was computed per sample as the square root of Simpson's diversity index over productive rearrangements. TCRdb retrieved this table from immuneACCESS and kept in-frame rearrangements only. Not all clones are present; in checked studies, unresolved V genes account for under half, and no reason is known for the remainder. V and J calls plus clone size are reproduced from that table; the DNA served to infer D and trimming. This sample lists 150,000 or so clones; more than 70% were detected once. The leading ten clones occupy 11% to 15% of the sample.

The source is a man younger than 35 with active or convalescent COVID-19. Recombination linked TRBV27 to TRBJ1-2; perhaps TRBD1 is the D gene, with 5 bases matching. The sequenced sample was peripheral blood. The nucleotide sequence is TGTGCCAGCAGTTCTATCGACAGCTCAGCTAACTATGGCTACACCTTC. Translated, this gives CASSSIDSSANYGYTF.